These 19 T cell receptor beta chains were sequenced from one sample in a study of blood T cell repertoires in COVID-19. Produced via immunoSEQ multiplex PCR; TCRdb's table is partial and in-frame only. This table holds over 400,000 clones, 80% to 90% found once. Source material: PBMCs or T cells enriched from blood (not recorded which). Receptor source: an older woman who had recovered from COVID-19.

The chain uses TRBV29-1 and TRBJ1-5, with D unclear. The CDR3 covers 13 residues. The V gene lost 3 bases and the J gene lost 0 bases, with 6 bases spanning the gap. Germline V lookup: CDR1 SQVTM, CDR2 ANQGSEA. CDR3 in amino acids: CSVELDSNQPQHF. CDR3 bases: TGCAGCGTTGAGCTAGATAGCAATCAGCCCCAGCATTTT.

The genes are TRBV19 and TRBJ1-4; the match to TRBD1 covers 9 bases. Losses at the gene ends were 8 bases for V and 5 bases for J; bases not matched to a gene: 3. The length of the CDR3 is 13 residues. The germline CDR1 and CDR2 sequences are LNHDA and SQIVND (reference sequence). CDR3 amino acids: CASGGTGNEKLFF. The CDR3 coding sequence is TGTGCCAGTGGCGGGACAGGGAATGAAAAACTGTTTTTT. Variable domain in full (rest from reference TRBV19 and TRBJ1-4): DGGITQSPKYLFRKEGQNVTLSCEQNLNHDAMYWYRQDPGQGLRLIYYSQIVNDFQKGDIAEGYSVSREKKESFPLTVTSAQKNPTAFYLCASGGTGNEKLFFGSGTQLSVL.

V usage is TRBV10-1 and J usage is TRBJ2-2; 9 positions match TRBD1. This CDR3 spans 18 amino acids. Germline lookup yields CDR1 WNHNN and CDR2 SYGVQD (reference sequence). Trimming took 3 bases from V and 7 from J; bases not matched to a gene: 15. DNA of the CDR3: TGCGCCAGCAGTGACCTTCCGATCACCGGGACAGGGATCGGGGAGCTGTTTTTT. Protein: CASSDLPITGTGIGELFF.

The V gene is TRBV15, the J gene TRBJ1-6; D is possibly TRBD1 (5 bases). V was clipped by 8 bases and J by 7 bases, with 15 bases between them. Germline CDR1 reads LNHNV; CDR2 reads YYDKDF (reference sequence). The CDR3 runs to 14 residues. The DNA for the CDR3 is TGTGCCACCTTTCGTTCGGGGGAGAATTCACCCCTCCACTTT. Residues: CATFRSGENSPLHF.

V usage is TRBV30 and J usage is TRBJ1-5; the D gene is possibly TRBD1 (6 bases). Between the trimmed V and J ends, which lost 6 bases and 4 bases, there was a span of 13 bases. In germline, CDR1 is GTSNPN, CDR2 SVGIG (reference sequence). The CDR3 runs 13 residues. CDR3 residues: CACSSQGNQPQHF. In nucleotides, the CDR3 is TGTGCCTGTTCTTCGCAGGGGAATCAGCCCCAGCATTTT.

CDR3 nucleotides: TGCGCCAGCAGCCAAGGGGCGGGTAGGTTAACAGATACGCAGTATTTT. Amino acids: CASSQGAGRLTDTQYF. The chain carries TRBV4-1 and TRBJ2-3; D is perhaps TRBD2 (5 bases). CDR1 MGHRA and CDR2 YSYEKL come from the germline V gene. The CDR3 spans 16 residues. Trimming stripped 1 base from V and 3 bases from J, with 14 bases between.

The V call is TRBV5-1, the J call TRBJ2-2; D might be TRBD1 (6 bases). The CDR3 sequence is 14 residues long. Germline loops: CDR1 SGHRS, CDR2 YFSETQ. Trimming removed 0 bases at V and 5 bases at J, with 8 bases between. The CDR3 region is CASSLGGQTGELFF. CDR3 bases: TGCGCCAGCAGCTTGGGTGGACAGACCGGGGAGCTGTTTTTT.

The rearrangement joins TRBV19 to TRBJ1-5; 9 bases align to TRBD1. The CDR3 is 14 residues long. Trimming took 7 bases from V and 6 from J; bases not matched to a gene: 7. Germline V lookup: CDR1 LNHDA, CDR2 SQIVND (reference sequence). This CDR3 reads CASMPGQGVQPQHF. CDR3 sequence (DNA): TGTGCCAGTATGCCGGGACAGGGAGTTCAGCCCCAGCATTTT.

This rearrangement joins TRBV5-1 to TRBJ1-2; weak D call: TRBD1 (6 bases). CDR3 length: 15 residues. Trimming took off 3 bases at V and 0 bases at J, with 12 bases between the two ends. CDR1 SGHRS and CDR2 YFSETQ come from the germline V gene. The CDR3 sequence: CASSYLQGANYGYTF. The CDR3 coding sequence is TGCGCCAGCAGCTACCTACAGGGAGCTAACTATGGCTACACCTTC.

As DNA, the CDR3 is TGTGCCAGCAGCGGGGCGGGACAGGTATACTATGGCTACACCTTC. It yields the protein CASSGAGQVYYGYTF. The V gene is TRBV5-6, the J gene TRBJ1-2; 8 positions match TRBD1. The CDR3 is made up of 15 amino acids. V shed 4 bases and J 3 bases; nucleotides not matched to a gene: 8. Germline-derived CDR1 and CDR2 are SGHDT and YYEEEE.

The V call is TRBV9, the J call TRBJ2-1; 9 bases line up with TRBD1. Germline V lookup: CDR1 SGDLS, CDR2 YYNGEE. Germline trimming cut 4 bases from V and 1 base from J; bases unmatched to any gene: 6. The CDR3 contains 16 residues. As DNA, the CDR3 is TGTGCCAGCAGCTCAGGGACAGGGTGGTCCTACAATGAGCAGTTCTTC. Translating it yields CASSSGTGWSYNEQFF.

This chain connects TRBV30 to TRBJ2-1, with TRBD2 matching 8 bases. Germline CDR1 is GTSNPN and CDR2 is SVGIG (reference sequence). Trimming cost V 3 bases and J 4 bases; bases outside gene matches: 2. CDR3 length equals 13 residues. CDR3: CAWSREGYNEQFF. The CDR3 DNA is TGTGCCTGGAGCCGGGAGGGATACAATGAGCAGTTCTTC.

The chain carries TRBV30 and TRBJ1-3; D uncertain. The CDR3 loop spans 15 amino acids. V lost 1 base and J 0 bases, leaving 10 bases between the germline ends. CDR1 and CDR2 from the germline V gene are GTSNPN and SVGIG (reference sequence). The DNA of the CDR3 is TGTGCCTGGAGTGGAGGCGGAAGCTCTGGAAACACCATATATTTT. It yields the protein CAWSGGGSSGNTIYF.

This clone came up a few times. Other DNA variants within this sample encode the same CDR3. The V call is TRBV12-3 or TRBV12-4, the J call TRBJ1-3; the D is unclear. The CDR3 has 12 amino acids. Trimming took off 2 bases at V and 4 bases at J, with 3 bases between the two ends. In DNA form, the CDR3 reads TGTGCCAGCAGTTTATCGGGAAACACCATATATTTT. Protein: CASSLSGNTIYF.

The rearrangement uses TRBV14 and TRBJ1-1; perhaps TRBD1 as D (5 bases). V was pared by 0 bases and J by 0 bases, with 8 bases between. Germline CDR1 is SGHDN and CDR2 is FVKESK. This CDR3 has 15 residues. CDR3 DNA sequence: TGTGCCAGCAGCCAAGAGCGGGGGTTGAACACTGAAGCTTTCTTT. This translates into CASSQERGLNTEAFF.

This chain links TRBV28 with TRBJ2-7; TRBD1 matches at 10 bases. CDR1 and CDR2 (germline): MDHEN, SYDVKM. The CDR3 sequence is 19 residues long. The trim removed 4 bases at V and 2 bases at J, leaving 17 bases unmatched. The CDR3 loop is CASSSTGTGELSRAYEQYV. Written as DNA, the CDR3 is TGTGCCAGCAGTTCTACCGGGACAGGGGAGCTAAGTAGGGCCTACGAGCAGTACGTC.

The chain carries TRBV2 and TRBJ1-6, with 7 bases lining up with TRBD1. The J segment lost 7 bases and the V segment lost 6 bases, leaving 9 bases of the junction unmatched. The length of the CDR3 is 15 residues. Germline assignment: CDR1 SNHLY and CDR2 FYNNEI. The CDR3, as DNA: TGTGCCAGCAGCCTACAGGGGAGTGAGAATTCACCCCTCCACTTT. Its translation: CASSLQGSENSPLHF.

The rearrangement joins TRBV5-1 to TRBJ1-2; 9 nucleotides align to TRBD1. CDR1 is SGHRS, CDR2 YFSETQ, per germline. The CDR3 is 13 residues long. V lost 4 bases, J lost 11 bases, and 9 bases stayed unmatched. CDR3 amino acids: CASSPVGTGSYTF. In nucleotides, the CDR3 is TGCGCCAGCAGCCCTGTAGGGACAGGGAGTTACACCTTC.

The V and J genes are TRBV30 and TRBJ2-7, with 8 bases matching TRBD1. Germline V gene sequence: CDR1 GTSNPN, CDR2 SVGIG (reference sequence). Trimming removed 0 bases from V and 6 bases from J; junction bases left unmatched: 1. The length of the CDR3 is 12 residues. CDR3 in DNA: TGTGCCTGGAGTGTCGGACAGGGCGAGCAGTACGTC. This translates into CAWSVGQGEQYV.